The present entry profiles one T cell receptor (beta chain) with its context. Generated by immunoSEQ multiplex PCR, the TCRdb table keeps only in-frame clones and is missing some. The data hold 380,000 or so clones, with about four fifths observed a single time. CDR1 and CDR2 (germline): SGHNT, YYREEE (reference sequence). V lost 4 bases and J lost 0; bases outside the gene matches: 6. The CDR3 is made up of 15 amino acids. The data originate from a study of blood T cell repertoires in COVID-19. Study as a whole: Material from acute and convalescent COVID-19 was sourced from the United States, Italy and Spain.

This sequence originates from a human donor with acute or convalescent COVID-19. The donor label of this sample is uncertain. This chain connects TRBV5-4 to TRBJ1-1; 7 bases match TRBD1. The source material was peripheral blood. The CDR3 loop is CASSLRTGMNTEAFF. The CDR3 bases are TGTGCCAGCAGCCTACGGACAGGTATGAACACTGAAGCTTTCTTT.